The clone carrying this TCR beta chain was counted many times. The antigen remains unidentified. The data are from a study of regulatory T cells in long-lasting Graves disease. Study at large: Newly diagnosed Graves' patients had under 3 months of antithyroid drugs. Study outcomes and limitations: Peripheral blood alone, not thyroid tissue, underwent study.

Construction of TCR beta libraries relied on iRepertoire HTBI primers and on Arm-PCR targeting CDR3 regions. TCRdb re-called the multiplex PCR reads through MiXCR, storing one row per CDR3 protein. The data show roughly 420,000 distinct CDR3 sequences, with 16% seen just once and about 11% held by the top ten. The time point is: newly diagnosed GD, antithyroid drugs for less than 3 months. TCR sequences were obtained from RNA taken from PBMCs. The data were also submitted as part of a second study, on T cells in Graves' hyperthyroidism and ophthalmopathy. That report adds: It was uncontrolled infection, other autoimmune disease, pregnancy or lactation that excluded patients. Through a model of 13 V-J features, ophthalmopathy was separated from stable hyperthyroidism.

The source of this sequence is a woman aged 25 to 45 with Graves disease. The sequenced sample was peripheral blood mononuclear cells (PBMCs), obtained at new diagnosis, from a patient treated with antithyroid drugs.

The CDR3 sequence: CASSLWGTLRGTQYF. The CDR3, as DNA: TGTGCCAGCAGTTTATGGGGTACTCTCAGGGGGACGCAGTATTTT. The J gene is TRBJ2-3, the V gene TRBV27; 7 bases are a match to TRBD1. Germline assignment: CDR1 MNHEY and CDR2 SMNVEV (reference sequence). The CDR3 is made up of 15 amino acids. After removal of 1 base from V and 9 bases from J, the junction contained 10 bases not matched to a gene.